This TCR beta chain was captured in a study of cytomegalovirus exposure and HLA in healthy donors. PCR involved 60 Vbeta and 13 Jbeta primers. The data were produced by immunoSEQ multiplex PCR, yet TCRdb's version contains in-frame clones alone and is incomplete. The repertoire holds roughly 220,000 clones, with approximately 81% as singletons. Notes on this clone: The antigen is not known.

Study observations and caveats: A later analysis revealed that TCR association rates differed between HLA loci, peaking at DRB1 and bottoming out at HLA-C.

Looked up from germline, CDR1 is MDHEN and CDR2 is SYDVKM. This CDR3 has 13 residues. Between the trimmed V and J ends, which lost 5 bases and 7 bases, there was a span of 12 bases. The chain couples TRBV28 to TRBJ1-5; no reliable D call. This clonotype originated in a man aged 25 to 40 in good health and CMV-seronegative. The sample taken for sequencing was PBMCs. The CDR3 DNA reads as TGTGCCAGCAGTCCTATCCCTTTCCAGCCCCAGCATTTT. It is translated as CASSPIPFQPQHF.